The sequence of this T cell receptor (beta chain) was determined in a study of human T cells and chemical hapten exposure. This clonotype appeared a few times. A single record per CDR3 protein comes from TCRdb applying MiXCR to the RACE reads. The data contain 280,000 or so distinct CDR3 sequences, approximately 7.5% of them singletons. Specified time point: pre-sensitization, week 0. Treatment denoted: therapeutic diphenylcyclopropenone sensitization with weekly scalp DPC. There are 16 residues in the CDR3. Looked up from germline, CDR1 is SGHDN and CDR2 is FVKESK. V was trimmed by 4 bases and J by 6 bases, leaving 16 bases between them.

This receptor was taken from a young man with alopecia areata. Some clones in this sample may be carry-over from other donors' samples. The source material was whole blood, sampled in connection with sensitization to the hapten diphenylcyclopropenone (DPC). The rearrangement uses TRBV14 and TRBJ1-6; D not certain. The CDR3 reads CASSPTPILFNSPLHF. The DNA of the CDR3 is TGTGCCAGCAGCCCGACACCGATTTTATTTAATTCACCCCTCCACTTT.